This T cell receptor (beta chain) stems from a study of human T cells and chemical hapten exposure. Time point: pre-sensitization, week 0. Sample treatment: therapeutic diphenylcyclopropenone sensitization with weekly scalp DPC. Each CDR3 protein is one row after TCRdb ran MiXCR on the RACE reads. The sample lists fewer than 65,000 distinct CDR3 sequences, about 9.4% occurring once. Germline-derived CDR1 and CDR2 are SGHNT and YYREEE (reference sequence). Trimming removed 4 bases from V and 0 bases from J; junction bases left unmatched: 18. The CDR3 length is 20 residues. This clonotype occurred many times.

V and J are TRBV5-4 and TRBJ2-3; TRBD2 aligns across 9 bases. The clonotype comes from a woman in her thirties or forties with alopecia areata. Some clones in this sample may be carry-over from other donors' samples. This sample comprised whole blood, obtained in connection with sensitization to the hapten diphenylcyclopropenone (DPC). The CDR3 sequence: CASSRKSLLASGASTDTQYF. In nucleotides, the CDR3 is TGTGCCAGCAGCCGCAAGTCTCTGTTGGCTAGCGGGGCGAGCACAGATACGCAGTATTTT.